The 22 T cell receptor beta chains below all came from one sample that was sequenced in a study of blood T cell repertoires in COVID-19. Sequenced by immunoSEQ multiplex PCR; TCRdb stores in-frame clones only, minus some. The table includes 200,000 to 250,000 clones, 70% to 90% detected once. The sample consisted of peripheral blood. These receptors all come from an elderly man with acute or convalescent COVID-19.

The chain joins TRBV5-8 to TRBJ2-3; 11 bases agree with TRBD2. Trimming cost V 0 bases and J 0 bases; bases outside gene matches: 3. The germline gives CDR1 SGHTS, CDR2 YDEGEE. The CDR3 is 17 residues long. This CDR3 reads CASSLAGTSGSTDTQYF. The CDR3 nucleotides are TGTGCCAGCAGCTTGGCCGGGACTAGCGGTAGCACAGATACGCAGTATTTT.

DNA for the CDR3: TGTGCCAGCTCACCAGGTCTGTACGGAGCCACAGATACGCAGTATTTT. Translating it yields CASSPGLYGATDTQYF. V gene TRBV18 combines with J gene TRBJ2-3, with D unresolved. Germline V gene sequence: CDR1 KGHSH, CDR2 LQKENI. The CDR3 is made up of 16 amino acids. Deletions cut 2 bases from V and 2 bases from J, with 14 bases between.

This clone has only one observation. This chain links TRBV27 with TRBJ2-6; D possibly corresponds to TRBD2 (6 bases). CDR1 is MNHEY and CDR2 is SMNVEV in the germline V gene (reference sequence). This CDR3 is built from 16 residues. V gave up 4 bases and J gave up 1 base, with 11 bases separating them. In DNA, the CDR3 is TGTGCCAGCAGTTCCATCGGGACTTCTGGGGCCAACGTCCTGACTTTC. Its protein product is CASSSIGTSGANVLTF.

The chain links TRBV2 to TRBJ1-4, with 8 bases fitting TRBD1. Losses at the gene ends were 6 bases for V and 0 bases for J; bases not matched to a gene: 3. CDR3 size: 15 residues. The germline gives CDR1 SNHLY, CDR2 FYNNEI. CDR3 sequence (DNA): TGTGCCAGCAGAGGGACAGGAGCAACTAATGAAAAACTGTTTTTT. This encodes CASRGTGATNEKLFF.

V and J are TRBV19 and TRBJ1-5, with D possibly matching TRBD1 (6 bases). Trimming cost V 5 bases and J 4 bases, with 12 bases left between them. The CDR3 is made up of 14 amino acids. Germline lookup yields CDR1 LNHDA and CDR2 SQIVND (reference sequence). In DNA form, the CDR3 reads TGTGCCAGTAGTTCGACAGGTATTAATCAGCCCCAGCATTTT. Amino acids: CASSSTGINQPQHF.

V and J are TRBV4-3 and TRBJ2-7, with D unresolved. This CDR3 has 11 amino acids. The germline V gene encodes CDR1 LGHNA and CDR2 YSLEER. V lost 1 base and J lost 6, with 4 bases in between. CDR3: CASSQVLEQYV. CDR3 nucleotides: TGCGCCAGCAGCCAAGTACTCGAGCAGTACGTC.

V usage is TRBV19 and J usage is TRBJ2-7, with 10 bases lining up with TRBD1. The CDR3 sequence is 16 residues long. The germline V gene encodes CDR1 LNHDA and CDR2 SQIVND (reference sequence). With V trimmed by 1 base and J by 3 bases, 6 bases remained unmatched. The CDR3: CASSIGSGQGVYEQYF. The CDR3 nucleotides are TGTGCCAGTAGTATAGGGTCTGGACAGGGGGTCTACGAGCAGTACTTC.

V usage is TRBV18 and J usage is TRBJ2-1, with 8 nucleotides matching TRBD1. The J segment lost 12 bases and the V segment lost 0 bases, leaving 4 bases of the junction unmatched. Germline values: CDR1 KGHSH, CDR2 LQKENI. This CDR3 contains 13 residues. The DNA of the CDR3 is TGTGCCAGCTCACCACCCACAGGGGGTCCGCAGTTCTTC. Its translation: CASSPPTGGPQFF.

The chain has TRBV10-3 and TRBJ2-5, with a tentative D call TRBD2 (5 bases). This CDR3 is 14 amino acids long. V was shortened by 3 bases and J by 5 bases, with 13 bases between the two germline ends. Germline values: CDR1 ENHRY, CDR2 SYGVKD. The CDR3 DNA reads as TGTGCCATCAGTGACTCGGGGAAGGTTGAGACCCAGTACTTC. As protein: CAISDSGKVETQYF.

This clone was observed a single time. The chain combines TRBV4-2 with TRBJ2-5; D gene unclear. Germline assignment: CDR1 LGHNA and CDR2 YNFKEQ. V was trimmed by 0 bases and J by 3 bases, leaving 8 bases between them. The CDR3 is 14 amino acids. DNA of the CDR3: TGTGCCAGCAGCCAAGATGCTGAGAAAGAGACCCAGTACTTC. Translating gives CASSQDAEKETQYF.

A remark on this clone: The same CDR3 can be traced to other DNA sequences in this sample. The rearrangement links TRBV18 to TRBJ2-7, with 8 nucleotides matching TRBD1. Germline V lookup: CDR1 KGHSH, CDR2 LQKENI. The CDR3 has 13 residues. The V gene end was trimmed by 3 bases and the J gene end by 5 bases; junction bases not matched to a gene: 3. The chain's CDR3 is CASSPDRDHEQYV. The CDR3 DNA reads TGTGCCAGCTCACCGGACAGGGACCACGAGCAGTACGTC.

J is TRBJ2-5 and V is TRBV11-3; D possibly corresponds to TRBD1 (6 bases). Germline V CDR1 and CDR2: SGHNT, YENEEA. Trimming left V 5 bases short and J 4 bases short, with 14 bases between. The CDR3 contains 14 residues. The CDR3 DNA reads TGTGCCAGCAGCCAAATCAGGGGATTAGAGACCCAGTACTTC. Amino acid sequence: CASSQIRGLETQYF.

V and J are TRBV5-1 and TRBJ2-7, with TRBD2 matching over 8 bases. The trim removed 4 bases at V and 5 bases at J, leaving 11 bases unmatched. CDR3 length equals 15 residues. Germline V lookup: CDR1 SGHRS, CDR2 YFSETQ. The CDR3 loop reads CASSGTGTSFDEQYF. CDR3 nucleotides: TGCGCCAGCAGCGGGACCGGGACTAGTTTTGACGAGCAGTACTTC.

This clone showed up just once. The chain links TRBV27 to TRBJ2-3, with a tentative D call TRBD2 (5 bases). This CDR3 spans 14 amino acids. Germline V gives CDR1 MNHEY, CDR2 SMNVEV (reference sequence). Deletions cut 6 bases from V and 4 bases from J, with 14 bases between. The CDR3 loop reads CASRGWNGADTQYF. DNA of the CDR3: TGTGCCAGCAGGGGGTGGAACGGGGCAGATACGCAGTATTTT.

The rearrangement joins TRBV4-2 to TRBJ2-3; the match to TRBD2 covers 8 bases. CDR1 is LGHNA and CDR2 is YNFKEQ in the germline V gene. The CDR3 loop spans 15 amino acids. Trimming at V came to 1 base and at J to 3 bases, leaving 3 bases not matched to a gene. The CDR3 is CASSQGAGGTDTQYF. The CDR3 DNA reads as TGTGCCAGCAGCCAAGGGGCGGGAGGAACAGATACGCAGTATTTT.

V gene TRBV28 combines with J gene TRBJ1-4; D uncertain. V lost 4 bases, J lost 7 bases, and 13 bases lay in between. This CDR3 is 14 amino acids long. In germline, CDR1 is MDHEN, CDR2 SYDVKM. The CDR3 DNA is TGTGCCAGCAGTTCGGGTGGCCGATTTGAAAAACTGTTTTTT. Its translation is CASSSGGRFEKLFF. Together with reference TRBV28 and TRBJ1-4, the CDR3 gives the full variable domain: DVKVTQSSRYLVKRTGEKVFLECVQDMDHENMFWYRQDPGLGLRLIYFSYDVKMKEKGDIPEGYSVSREKKERFSLILESASTNQTSMYLCASSSGGRFEKLFFGSGTQLSVL.

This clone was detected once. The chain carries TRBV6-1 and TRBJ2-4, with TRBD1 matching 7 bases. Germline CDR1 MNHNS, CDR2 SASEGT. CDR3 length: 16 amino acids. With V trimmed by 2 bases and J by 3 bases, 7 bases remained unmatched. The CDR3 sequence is CASSENYRGSKNIQYF. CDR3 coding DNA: TGTGCCAGCAGTGAAAATTACAGGGGTAGCAAAAACATTCAGTACTTC.

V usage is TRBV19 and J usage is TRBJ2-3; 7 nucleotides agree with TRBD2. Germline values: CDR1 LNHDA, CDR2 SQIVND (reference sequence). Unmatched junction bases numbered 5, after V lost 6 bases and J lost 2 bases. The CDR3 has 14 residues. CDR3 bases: TGTGCCAGTAGGAGCGGGGTTCACACAGATACGCAGTATTTT. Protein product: CASRSGVHTDTQYF.

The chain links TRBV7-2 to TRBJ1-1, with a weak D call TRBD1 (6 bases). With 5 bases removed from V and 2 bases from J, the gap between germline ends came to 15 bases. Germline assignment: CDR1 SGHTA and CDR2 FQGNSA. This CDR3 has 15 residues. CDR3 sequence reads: CASSRIGQTNTEAFF. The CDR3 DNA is TGTGCCAGCAGCCGTATTGGACAGACCAACACTGAAGCTTTCTTT.

In DNA, the CDR3 is TGTGCCAGCAGCCAAGCCCCGCGGGGGGGACTAGCGGGAGTTTACACGCAGTATTTT. This gives the protein CASSQAPRGGLAGVYTQYF. This sequence joins TRBV3-1 (or the pseudogene TRBV3-2) and TRBJ2-3, with 14 positions matching TRBD2. The V gene's germline CDR1 is LGHDT and CDR2 YNNKEL (reference sequence). This CDR3 comprises 19 residues. Trimming took 1 base from V and 9 from J; bases not matched to a gene: 15.

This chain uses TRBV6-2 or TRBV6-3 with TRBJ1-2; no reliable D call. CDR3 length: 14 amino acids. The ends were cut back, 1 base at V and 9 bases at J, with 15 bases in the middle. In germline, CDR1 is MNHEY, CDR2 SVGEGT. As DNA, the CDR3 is TGTGCCAGCAGTTACTTGAATACGGGAGATCGCTACACCTTC. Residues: CASSYLNTGDRYTF.

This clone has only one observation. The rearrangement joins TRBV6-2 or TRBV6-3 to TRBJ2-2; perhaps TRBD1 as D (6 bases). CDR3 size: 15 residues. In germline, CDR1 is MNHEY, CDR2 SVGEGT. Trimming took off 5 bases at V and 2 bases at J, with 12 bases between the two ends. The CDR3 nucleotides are TGTGCCAGCAGTAGGGGGTTCTTCAACACCGGGGAGCTGTTTTTT. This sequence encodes CASSRGFFNTGELFF.